What follows are 28 T cell receptor beta chains derived from one specimen sequenced in a study of T cells in tuberculosis (dated by TCRdb to between 2017 and 2018). Library construction relied on the immunoSEQ multiplex PCR assay. The table comes from immuneACCESS by way of TCRdb, which keeps in-frame sequences with V and J called. Part of the clones is missing from these tables; in studies checked, under half for an unresolved V gene and the rest for unknown reasons. This sample gives 6,500 to 9,500 clones in total; around 95% of them show up just once. Around 10% of the sample lies in the top ten. Sample: PBMCs. The source of these receptors is an adult with tuberculosis.

The genes are TRBV11-2 and TRBJ1-2; D is ambiguous. V shed 0 bases and J shed 4 bases, with 9 bases lying between them. The CDR3 spans 14 residues. The germline V gene has CDR1 SGHAT and CDR2 FQNNGV. In DNA, the CDR3 is TGTGCCAGCAGCTTAGAACACAGTTTCTATGGCTACACCTTC. Amino acids: CASSLEHSFYGYTF.

The gene calls are TRBV12-5 and TRBJ2-1; D gene unclear. Germline V gives CDR1 LGHNT, CDR2 FRNRAP. This CDR3 contains 13 residues. V was clipped by 4 bases and J by 3 bases, with 7 bases between them. The CDR3 DNA is TGTGCTAGTGGTTCCCGAGGCTACAATGAGCAGTTCTTC. It translates to CASGSRGYNEQFF.

V is TRBV19 and J is TRBJ1-6, with D hard to call. V was shortened by 7 bases and J by 7 bases, with 20 bases between the two germline ends. CDR1 is LNHDA and CDR2 is SQIVND in the germline V gene (reference sequence). There are 16 residues in the CDR3. As DNA, the CDR3 is TGTGCCAGTACCTTAGGCGGCCGTCCGATAAATTCACCCCTCCACTTT. Translation: CASTLGGRPINSPLHF.

The V gene is TRBV4-1, the J gene TRBJ1-3, with D possibly matching TRBD1 (5 bases). Trimming took 4 bases from V and 4 from J, leaving 11 bases between them. Germline CDR1 and CDR2: MGHRA and YSYEKL. The CDR3 is 14 amino acids. This CDR3 reads CASSLGGVGNTIYF. In DNA, the CDR3 is TGCGCCAGCAGCCTTGGAGGGGTAGGAAACACCATATATTTT.

The chain employs TRBV5-5 and TRBJ1-4; no clear D. Germline CDR1 and CDR2: SGHKS and YYEKEE (reference sequence). The CDR3 extends over 14 amino acids. Trimming left V 2 bases short and J 4 bases short, with 9 bases between. The CDR3 DNA reads as TGTGCCAGCAGCTTAAGAGGGATTAATGAAAAACTGTTTTTT. Translation gives CASSLRGINEKLFF.

The chain's CDR3 is CASSNGGYQETQYF. The CDR3 nucleotides are TGTGCCAGCAGCAACGGGGGGTACCAAGAGACCCAGTACTTC. The chain joins TRBV6-5 to TRBJ2-5; 7 nucleotides align to TRBD2. Germline CDR1 reads MNHEY; CDR2 reads SVGAGI. J lost 0 bases, V lost 6 bases, and 4 bases had no gene match. This CDR3 spans 14 amino acids.

The chain uses TRBV6-5 and TRBJ1-3; D uncertain. The CDR3 covers 15 residues. V was shortened by 0 bases and J by 4 bases, with 10 bases between the two germline ends. Germline CDR1 MNHEY, CDR2 SVGAGI. CDR3 region: CASSYSAVKGNTIYF. CDR3 coding DNA: TGTGCCAGCAGTTACTCAGCGGTGAAAGGAAACACCATATATTTT.

Only one count was recorded for this clone. V is TRBV4-1 and J is TRBJ2-1, with TRBD1 matching 9 bases. In germline, CDR1 is MGHRA, CDR2 YSYEKL. The CDR3 sequence is 16 residues long. Germline trimming cut 3 bases from V and 2 bases from J; bases unmatched to any gene: 5. CDR3 bases: TGCGCCAGCAGCCAGGGGGGACAGGGACCCTACAATGAGCAGTTCTTC. This codes for CASSQGGQGPYNEQFF.

This clone was observed once. The genes are TRBV9 and TRBJ2-3; 10 bases are a match to TRBD2. CDR1 and CDR2 from the germline V gene are SGDLS and YYNGEE. The CDR3 spans 15 residues. J gave up 1 base and V 4 bases, and 3 bases lay outside the gene matches. The CDR3 DNA reads TGTGCCAGCAGCTCCCTAGCGGGAGGCACAGATACGCAGTATTTT. It specifies CASSSLAGGTDTQYF.

CDR3 bases: TGTGCCAGCAGCAGGCCCGGAACCGGGGAGCTGTTTTTT. Encoded protein: CASSRPGTGELFF. The V and J genes are TRBV6-1 and TRBJ2-2; D is undetermined. The ends were cut back, 6 bases at V and 5 bases at J, with 10 bases in the middle. Germline V gene lookup returns CDR1 MNHNS and CDR2 SASEGT. This CDR3 is 13 amino acids long.

This chain connects TRBV4-1 to TRBJ1-1; D not resolved. Germline values: CDR1 MGHRA, CDR2 YSYEKL. The V end was cut by 0 bases, the J end by 3 bases, with 11 bases between. The CDR3 runs to 15 residues. The CDR3 region is CASSQDEQADTEAFF. CDR3 nucleotides: TGCGCCAGCAGCCAAGATGAGCAGGCCGACACTGAAGCTTTCTTT.

The chain employs TRBV5-8 and TRBJ2-5, with 8 bases lining up with TRBD2. The CDR3 has 17 amino acids. Germline V lookup: CDR1 SGHTS, CDR2 YDEGEE. The J segment lost 2 bases and the V segment lost 0 bases, leaving 9 bases of the junction unmatched. CDR3 in amino acids: CASSLGARVAGQETQYF. The CDR3 coding sequence is TGTGCCAGCAGCTTGGGGGCCCGGGTAGCGGGACAAGAGACCCAGTACTTC.

The chain recombines TRBV27 with TRBJ2-7; maybe TRBD2 (5 bases). The CDR3 sequence is 14 residues long. Deletions cut 0 bases from V and 4 bases from J, with 10 bases between. Germline V gives CDR1 MNHEY, CDR2 SMNVEV (reference sequence). The CDR3 DNA reads as TGTGCCAGCAGTTTATCGGGGTCGGGATACGAGCAGTACTTC. Translated, it gives CASSLSGSGYEQYF.

This chain joins TRBV6-1 and TRBJ1-1, with D possibly TRBD1 on 5 matching bases. Germline CDR1 is MNHNS and CDR2 is SASEGT. The CDR3 consists of 13 residues. Trimming cost V 6 bases and J 5 bases, with 13 bases left between them. CDR3 in amino acids: CASRTWGGTEAFF. In DNA, the CDR3 is TGTGCCAGCAGAACGTGGGGGGGAACTGAAGCTTTCTTT.

The genes are TRBV28 and TRBJ1-5; 7 bases match TRBD1. CDR1 MDHEN and CDR2 SYDVKM come from the germline V gene. The CDR3 is 14 amino acids. V lost 3 bases to trimming and J lost 6 bases; unmatched junction nucleotides: 5. This CDR3 reads CASSLTGRGQPQHF. As DNA, the CDR3 is TGTGCCAGCAGTTTGACAGGGCGGGGTCAGCCCCAGCATTTT.

The V and J genes are TRBV6-6 and TRBJ2-7; TRBD1 matches at 8 bases. V lost 3 bases and J lost 3; bases outside the gene matches: 4. This CDR3 has 14 residues. Germline values: CDR1 MNHNY, CDR2 SVGAGI (reference sequence). The CDR3 region has the DNA TGTGCCAGCAGTTATGTCGGACAGGGCTACGAGCAGTACTTC. Translation gives CASSYVGQGYEQYF.

The table lists this clone with a few counts. V is TRBV27 and J is TRBJ2-1, with D possibly TRBD1 on 5 matching bases. Per germline, CDR1 MNHEY and CDR2 SMNVEV (reference sequence). Trimming took 5 bases from V and 10 from J, leaving 12 bases between them. This CDR3 is 12 amino acids long. The CDR3 coding sequence is TGTGCCAGCAGTGCTTTGGGGCGGGAGCAGTTCTTC. Translated: CASSALGREQFF.

The chain uses TRBV28 and TRBJ2-7; TRBD1 matches 9 bases. V gave up 7 bases and J gave up 2 bases; unmatched junction bases: 12. Germline lookup yields CDR1 MDHEN and CDR2 SYDVKM. This CDR3 contains 16 residues. The CDR3 loop is CASTRSGDRVTYEQYF. DNA of the CDR3: TGTGCCAGCACTCGAAGTGGGGACAGGGTCACCTACGAGCAGTACTTC.

The count of this clone is one. The chain joins TRBV5-1 to TRBJ2-1; 12 nucleotides line up with TRBD1. Germline CDR1 SGHRS, CDR2 YFSETQ. V lost 0 bases to trimming and J lost 7 bases; unmatched junction nucleotides: 5. This CDR3 comprises 16 residues. The CDR3 is CASSLAGTGGGNEQFF. The CDR3 DNA reads as TGCGCCAGCAGCTTGGCCGGGACAGGGGGCGGTAATGAGCAGTTCTTC.

The chain has TRBV7-2 and TRBJ1-2; tentatively, D is TRBD1 (5 bases). The CDR3 length is 14 residues. Germline lookup yields CDR1 SGHTA and CDR2 FQGNSA. V was shortened by 5 bases and J by 4 bases, with 14 bases between the two germline ends. As DNA, the CDR3 is TGTGCCAGCAGCCAGGGAACAGGCCTCTATGGCTACACCTTC. Translation: CASSQGTGLYGYTF.

This sequence joins TRBV9 and TRBJ1-1, with D possibly TRBD1 on 5 matching bases. CDR3 length: 15 amino acids. CDR1 and CDR2 (germline): SGDLS, YYNGEE. V was trimmed by 0 bases and J by 1 base, leaving 10 bases between them. This chain's CDR3 is CASSVDGGENTEAFF. DNA for the CDR3: TGTGCCAGCAGCGTAGACGGGGGGGAGAACACTGAAGCTTTCTTT.

The CDR3 bases are TGTGCCAGCTCACCCAGGACAGGGTCTGGAAACACCATATATTTT. It encodes CASSPRTGSGNTIYF. The chain couples TRBV18 to TRBJ1-3, with TRBD1 identical over 8 bases. The germline V gene has CDR1 KGHSH and CDR2 LQKENI. The CDR3 runs 15 residues. Losses at the gene ends were 3 bases for V and 1 base for J; bases not matched to a gene: 2.

The chain has TRBV6-1 and TRBJ2-5; 8 bases align to TRBD1. The ends lost 6 bases at V and 5 bases at J; junction bases unmatched: 8. Looked up from germline, CDR1 is MNHNS and CDR2 is SASEGT. The CDR3 is made up of 14 amino acids. The CDR3 sequence: CASSRTGRIETQYF. CDR3 DNA sequence: TGTGCCAGCAGCAGGACAGGGAGGATCGAGACCCAGTACTTC.

J is TRBJ1-3 and V is TRBV30; 8 positions agree with TRBD1. From germline, CDR1 is GTSNPN and CDR2 SVGIG (reference sequence). The ends lost 5 bases at V and 2 bases at J; junction bases unmatched: 2. The CDR3 sequence is 13 residues long. CDR3 region: CAWSRGPGNTIYF. CDR3 DNA sequence: TGTGCCTGGTCCAGGGGGCCTGGAAACACCATATATTTT.

The V gene is TRBV6-6, the J gene TRBJ2-3; the match to TRBD1 covers 10 bases. With V trimmed by 6 bases and J by 2 bases, 8 bases remained unmatched. Germline loops: CDR1 MNHNY, CDR2 SVGAGI (reference sequence). The CDR3 runs to 16 residues. This chain's CDR3 is CASSSGTGALTDTQYF. CDR3 bases: TGTGCCAGCAGCTCCGGGACAGGGGCCCTCACAGATACGCAGTATTTT.

The chain is built from TRBV15 and TRBJ2-6, with D possibly being TRBD1 (5 bases). Between the trimmed V and J ends, which lost 3 bases and 2 bases, there was a span of 17 bases. This CDR3 is built from 18 residues. Per the germline V gene, CDR1 is LNHNV and CDR2 is YYDKDF (reference sequence). CDR3 nucleotide sequence: TGTGCCACCAGCAGGGGTCCAGGGAATCGACCTGGGGCCAACGTCCTGACTTTC. It translates to CATSRGPGNRPGANVLTF.

This chain links TRBV7-2 with TRBJ1-1, with no clear D. CDR3 size: 16 residues. Per the germline V gene, CDR1 is SGHTA and CDR2 is FQGNSA. The V and J ends lost 5 bases and 3 bases respectively, with 19 bases between them. CDR3 sequence: CASSPGPYSRDTEAFF. The CDR3 DNA reads as TGTGCCAGCAGCCCCGGACCCTATTCGAGGGACACTGAAGCTTTCTTT.

This clone has just one count. This chain joins TRBV13 and TRBJ1-5; D is ambiguous. This CDR3 comprises 13 residues. Germline assignment: CDR1 PRHDT and CDR2 FYEKMQ (reference sequence). V was clipped by 0 bases and J by 4 bases, with 4 bases between them. The CDR3 is CASSLGSNQPQHF. CDR3 nucleotides: TGTGCCAGCAGCTTAGGTTCGAATCAGCCCCAGCATTTT.